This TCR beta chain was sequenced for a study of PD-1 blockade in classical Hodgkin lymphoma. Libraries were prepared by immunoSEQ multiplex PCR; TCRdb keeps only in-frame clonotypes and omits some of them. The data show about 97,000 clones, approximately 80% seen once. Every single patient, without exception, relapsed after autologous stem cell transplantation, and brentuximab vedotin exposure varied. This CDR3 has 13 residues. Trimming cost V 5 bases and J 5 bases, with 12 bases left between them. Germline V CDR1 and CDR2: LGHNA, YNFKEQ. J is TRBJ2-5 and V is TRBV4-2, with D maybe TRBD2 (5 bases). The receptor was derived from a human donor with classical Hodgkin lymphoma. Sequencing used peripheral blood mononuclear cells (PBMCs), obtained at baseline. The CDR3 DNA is TGTGCCAGCAGCTTGCGGACGGGGGAGACCCAGTACTTC. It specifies CASSLRTGETQYF.